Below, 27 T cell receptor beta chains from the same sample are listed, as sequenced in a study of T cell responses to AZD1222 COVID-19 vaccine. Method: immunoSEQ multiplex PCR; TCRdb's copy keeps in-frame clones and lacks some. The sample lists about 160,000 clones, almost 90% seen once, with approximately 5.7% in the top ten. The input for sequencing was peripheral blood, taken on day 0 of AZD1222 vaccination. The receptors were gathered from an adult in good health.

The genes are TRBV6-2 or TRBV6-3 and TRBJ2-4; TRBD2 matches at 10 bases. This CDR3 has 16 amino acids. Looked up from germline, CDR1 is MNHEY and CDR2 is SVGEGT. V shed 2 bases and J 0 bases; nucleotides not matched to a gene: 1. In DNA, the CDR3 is TGTGCCAGCAGTTACCCTAGCGGGGGAGCCAAAAACATTCAGTACTTC. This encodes CASSYPSGGAKNIQYF.

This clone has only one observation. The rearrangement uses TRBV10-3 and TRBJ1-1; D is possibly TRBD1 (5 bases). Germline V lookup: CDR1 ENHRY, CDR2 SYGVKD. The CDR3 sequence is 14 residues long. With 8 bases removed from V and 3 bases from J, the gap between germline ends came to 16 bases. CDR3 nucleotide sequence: TGTGCCATCGGGGGTGGGGTAACGGACACTGAAGCTTTCTTT. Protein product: CAIGGGVTDTEAFF.

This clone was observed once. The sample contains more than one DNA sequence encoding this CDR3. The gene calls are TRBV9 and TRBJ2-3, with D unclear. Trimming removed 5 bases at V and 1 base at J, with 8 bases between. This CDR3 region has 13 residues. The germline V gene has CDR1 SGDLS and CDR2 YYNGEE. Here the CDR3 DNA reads TGTGCCAGCAGTCTTTGGGGCACAGATACGCAGTATTTT. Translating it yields CASSLWGTDTQYF.

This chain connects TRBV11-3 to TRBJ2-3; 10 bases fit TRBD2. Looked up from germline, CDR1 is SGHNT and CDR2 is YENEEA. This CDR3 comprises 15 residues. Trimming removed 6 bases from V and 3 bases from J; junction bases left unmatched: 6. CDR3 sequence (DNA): TGTGCCAGCAGTACCGATAGCGGGAGGACAGATACGCAGTATTTT. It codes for CASSTDSGRTDTQYF. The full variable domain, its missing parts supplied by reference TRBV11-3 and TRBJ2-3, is EAGVVQSPRYKIIEKKQPVAFWCNPISGHNTLYWYLQNLGQGPELLIRYENEEAVDDSQLPKDRFSAERLKGVDSTLKIQPAELGDSAVYLCASSTDSGRTDTQYFGPGTRLTVL.

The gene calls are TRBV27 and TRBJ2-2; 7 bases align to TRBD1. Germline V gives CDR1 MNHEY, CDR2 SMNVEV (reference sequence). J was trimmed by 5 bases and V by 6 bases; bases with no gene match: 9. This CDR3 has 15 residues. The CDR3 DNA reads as TGTGCCAGCAGCTACTTTACAGGGGATACCGGGGAGCTGTTTTTT. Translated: CASSYFTGDTGELFF.

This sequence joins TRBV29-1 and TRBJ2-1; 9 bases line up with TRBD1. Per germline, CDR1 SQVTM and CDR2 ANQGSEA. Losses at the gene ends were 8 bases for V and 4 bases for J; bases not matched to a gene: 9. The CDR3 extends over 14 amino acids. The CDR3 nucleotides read TGCAGCTCCGCGGACAGGGGAGCTTACAATGAGCAGTTCTTC. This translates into CSSADRGAYNEQFF.

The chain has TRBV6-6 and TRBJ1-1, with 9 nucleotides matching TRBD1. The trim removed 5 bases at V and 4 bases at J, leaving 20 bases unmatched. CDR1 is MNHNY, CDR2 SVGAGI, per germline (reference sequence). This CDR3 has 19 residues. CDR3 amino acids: CASSPTPFGTGLGTTEAFF. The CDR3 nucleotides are TGTGCCAGCAGTCCTACCCCCTTCGGGACAGGGCTGGGGACCACTGAAGCTTTCTTT.

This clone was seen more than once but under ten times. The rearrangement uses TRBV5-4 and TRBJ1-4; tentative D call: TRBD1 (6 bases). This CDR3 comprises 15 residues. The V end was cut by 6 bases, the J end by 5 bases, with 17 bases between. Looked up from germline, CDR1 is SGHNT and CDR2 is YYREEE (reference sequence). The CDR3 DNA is TGTGCCAGCACCTCGGAAAGGGGGGGAAATGAAAAACTGTTTTTT. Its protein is CASTSERGGNEKLFF.

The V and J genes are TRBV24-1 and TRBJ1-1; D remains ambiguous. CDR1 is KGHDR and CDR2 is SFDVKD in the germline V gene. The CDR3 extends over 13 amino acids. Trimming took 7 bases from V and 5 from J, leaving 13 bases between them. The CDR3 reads CATRTRLGTEAFF. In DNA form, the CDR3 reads TGTGCCACCAGGACACGGCTAGGTACTGAAGCTTTCTTT.

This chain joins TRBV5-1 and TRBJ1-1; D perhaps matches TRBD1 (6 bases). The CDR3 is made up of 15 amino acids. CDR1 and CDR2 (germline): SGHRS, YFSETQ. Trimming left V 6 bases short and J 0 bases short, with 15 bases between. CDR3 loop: CASNPEGGLNTEAFF. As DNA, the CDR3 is TGCGCCAGCAATCCGGAGGGGGGATTGAACACTGAAGCTTTCTTT.

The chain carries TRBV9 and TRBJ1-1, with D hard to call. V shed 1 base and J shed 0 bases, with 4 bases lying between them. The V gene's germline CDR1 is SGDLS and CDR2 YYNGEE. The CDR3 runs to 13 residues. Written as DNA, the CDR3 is TGTGCCAGCAGCGTACGTTTGAACACTGAAGCTTTCTTT. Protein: CASSVRLNTEAFF.

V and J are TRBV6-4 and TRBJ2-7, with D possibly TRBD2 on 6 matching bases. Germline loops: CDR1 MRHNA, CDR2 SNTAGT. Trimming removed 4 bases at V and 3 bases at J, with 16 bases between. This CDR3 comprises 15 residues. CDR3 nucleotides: TGTGCCAGCAGTGCCCCCAGCACGGGGGTCTACGAGCAGTACTTC. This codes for CASSAPSTGVYEQYF.

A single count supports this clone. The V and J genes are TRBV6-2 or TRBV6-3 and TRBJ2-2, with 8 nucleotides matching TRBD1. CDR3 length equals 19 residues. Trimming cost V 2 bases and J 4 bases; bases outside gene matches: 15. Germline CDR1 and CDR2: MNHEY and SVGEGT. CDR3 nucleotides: TGTGCCAGCAGTTACAGGCTTCGGTCCGGACAGGGTGGCACCGGGGAGCTGTTTTTT. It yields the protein CASSYRLRSGQGGTGELFF.

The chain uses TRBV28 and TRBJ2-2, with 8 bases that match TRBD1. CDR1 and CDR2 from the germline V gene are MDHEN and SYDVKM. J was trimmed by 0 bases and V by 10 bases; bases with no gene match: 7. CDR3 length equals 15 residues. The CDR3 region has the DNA TGTGCCACCCTTCCGGGACAGGCGAACACCGGGGAGCTGTTTTTT. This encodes CATLPGQANTGELFF.

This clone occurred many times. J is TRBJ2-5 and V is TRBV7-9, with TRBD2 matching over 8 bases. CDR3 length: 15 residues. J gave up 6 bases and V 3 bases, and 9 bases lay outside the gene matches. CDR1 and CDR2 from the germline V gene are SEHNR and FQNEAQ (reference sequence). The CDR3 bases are TGTGCCAGCAGCTTGACTAGCGAGAACATAAAGACCCAGTACTTC. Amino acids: CASSLTSENIKTQYF.

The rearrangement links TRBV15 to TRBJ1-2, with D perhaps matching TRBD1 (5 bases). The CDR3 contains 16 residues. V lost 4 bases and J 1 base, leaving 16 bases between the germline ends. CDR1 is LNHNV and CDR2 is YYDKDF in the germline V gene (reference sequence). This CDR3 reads CATSNVNPGGNYGYTF. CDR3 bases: TGTGCCACCAGCAATGTGAATCCGGGGGGTAACTATGGCTACACCTTC.

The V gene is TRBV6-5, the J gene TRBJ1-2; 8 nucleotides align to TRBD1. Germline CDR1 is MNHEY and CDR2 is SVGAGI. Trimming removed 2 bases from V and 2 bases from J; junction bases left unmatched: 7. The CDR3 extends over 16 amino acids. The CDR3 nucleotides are TGTGCCAGCAGTTACGCCCCCGGGGACAGGAACTATGGCTACACCTTC. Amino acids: CASSYAPGDRNYGYTF.

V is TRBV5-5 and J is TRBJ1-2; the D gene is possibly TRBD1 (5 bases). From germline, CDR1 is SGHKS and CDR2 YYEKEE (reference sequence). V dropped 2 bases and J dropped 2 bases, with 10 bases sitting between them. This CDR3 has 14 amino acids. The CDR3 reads CASSFVDSNYGYTF. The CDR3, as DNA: TGTGCCAGCAGCTTTGTCGACAGCAACTATGGCTACACCTTC. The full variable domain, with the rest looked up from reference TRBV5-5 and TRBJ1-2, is DAGVTQSPTHLIKTRGQQVTLRCSPISGHKSVSWYQQVLGQGPQFIFQYYEKEERGRGNFPDRFSARQFPNYSSELNVNALLLGDSALYLCASSFVDSNYGYTFGSGTRLTVV.

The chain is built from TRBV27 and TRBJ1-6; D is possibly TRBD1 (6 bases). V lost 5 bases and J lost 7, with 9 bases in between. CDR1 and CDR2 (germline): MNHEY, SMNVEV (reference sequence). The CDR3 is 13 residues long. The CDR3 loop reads CASSRQGNSPLHF. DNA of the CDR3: TGTGCCAGCAGTCGTCAGGGGAATTCACCCCTCCACTTT.

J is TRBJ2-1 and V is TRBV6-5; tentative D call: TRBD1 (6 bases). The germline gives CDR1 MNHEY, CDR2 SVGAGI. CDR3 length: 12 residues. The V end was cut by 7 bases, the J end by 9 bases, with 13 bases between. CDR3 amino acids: CASTSDRFEQFF. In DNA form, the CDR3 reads TGTGCCAGCACCTCGGACAGATTTGAGCAGTTCTTC.

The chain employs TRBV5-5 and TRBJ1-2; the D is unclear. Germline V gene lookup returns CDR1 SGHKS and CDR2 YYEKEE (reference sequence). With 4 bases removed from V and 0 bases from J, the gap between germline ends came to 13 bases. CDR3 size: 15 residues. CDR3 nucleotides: TGTGCCAGCAGCATGATGGGTACCTCTAACTATGGCTACACCTTC. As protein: CASSMMGTSNYGYTF.

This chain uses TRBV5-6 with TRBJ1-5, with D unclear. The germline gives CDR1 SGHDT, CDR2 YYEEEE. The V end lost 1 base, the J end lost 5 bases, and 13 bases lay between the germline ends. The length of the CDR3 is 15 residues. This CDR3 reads CASSLRSASHQPQHF. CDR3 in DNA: TGTGCCAGCAGCTTGAGGTCGGCCAGCCATCAGCCCCAGCATTTT.

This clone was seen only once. CDR3 amino acids: CASSPSANTEAFF. The CDR3 DNA is TGTGCCAGCTCACCAAGCGCGAACACTGAAGCTTTCTTT. The chain carries TRBV18 and TRBJ1-1; D is unclear. V lost 2 bases and J lost 1, with 5 bases in between. This CDR3 region has 13 residues. Germline values: CDR1 KGHSH, CDR2 LQKENI.

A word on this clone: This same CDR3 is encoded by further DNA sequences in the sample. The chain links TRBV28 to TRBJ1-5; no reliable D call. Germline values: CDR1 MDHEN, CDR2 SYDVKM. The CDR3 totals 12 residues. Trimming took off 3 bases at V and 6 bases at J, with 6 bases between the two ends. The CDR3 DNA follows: TGTGCCAGCAGTTTTTTAAGTCAGCCCCAGCATTTT. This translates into CASSFLSQPQHF.

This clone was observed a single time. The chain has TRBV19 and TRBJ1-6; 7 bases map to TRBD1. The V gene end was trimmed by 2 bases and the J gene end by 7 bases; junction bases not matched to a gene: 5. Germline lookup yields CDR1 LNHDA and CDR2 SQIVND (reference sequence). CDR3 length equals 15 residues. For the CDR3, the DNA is TGTGCCAGTAGTATACGGGACAGACGGAATTCACCCCTCCACTTT. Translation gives CASSIRDRRNSPLHF.

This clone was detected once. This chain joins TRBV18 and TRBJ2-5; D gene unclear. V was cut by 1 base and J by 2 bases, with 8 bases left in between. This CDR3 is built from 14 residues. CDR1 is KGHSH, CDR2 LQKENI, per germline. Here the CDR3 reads CASSPLPNQETQYF. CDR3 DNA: TGTGCCAGCTCACCACTGCCTAATCAAGAGACCCAGTACTTC.

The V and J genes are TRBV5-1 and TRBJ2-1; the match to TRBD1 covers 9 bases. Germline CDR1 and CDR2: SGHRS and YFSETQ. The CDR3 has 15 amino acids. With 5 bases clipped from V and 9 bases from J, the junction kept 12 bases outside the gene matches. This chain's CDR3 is CASSDTGGSGGEQFF. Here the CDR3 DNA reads TGCGCCAGCAGTGATACAGGGGGCAGTGGTGGTGAGCAGTTCTTC.